This passage covers 18 T cell receptor beta chains from one sample sequenced in a study of blood T cell repertoires in COVID-19. The repertoire was sequenced with immunoSEQ multiplex PCR; TCRdb's copy has only in-frame clones and lacks some. The repertoire includes tens of thousands of clones, roughly 80% of them detected once, and around 10% sits in the top ten. Sample: peripheral blood. These receptors were obtained from an older man with COVID-19, enrolled during active disease.

The J gene is TRBJ1-3, the V gene TRBV19; unclear D gene. The germline gives CDR1 LNHDA, CDR2 SQIVND (reference sequence). With 7 bases removed from V and 1 base from J, the gap between germline ends came to 8 bases. CDR3 length: 13 residues. DNA of the CDR3: TGTGCCAGTATTGGGCAATCTGGAAACACCATATATTTT. It translates to CASIGQSGNTIYF.

The count of this clone is one. The chain recombines TRBV19 with TRBJ1-1; possibly TRBD1 for D (5 bases). V lost 7 bases and J lost 0, with 18 bases in between. The germline V gene has CDR1 LNHDA and CDR2 SQIVND (reference sequence). CDR3 length equals 16 residues. Written as DNA, the CDR3 is TGTGCCAGTAACACCGACACGACAGTCTTGAACACTGAAGCTTTCTTT. Its translation is CASNTDTTVLNTEAFF.

This rearrangement joins TRBV5-4 to TRBJ1-1, with 7 bases aligning to TRBD1. V was pared by 1 base and J by 1 base, with 4 bases of the junction left unmatched. This CDR3 comprises 15 residues. In germline, CDR1 is SGHNT, CDR2 YYREEE (reference sequence). The CDR3 sequence: CASSLMGQQNTEAFF. For the CDR3, the DNA is TGTGCCAGCAGCTTGATGGGACAGCAGAACACTGAAGCTTTCTTT. Complete variable domain (other parts from reference TRBV5-4 and TRBJ1-1): ETGVTQSPTHLIKTRGQQVTLRCSSQSGHNTVSWYQQALGQGPQFIFQYYREEENGRGNFPPRFSGLQFPNYSSELNVNALELDDSALYLCASSLMGQQNTEAFFGQGTRLTVV.

In this sample, this clone turned up once. The chain joins TRBV15 to TRBJ1-2; D is possibly TRBD1 (5 bases). Per the germline V gene, CDR1 is LNHNV and CDR2 is YYDKDF (reference sequence). This CDR3 is 13 amino acids long. Trimming stripped 0 bases from V and 6 bases from J, with 8 bases between. The CDR3 region is CATSRDQGDGYTF. As DNA, the CDR3 is TGTGCCACCAGCAGAGATCAAGGGGATGGCTACACCTTC.

J is TRBJ2-3 and V is TRBV2; 7 positions agree with TRBD2. The CDR3 totals 13 residues. Germline loops: CDR1 SNHLY, CDR2 FYNNEI. The junction had 1 base not matched to a gene; V was cut back by 7 bases and J by 0 bases. CDR3 coding DNA: TGTGCCAGCACTAGCGGAAGCACAGATACGCAGTATTTT. This gives the protein CASTSGSTDTQYF.

The CDR3 loop reads CASSLVANTEAFF. The CDR3 nucleotides are TGCGCCAGCAGCTTGGTGGCGAACACTGAAGCTTTCTTT. The rearrangement uses TRBV5-1 and TRBJ1-1; D is ambiguous. The germline CDR1 and CDR2 sequences are SGHRS and YFSETQ. The CDR3 has 13 amino acids. V lost 0 bases, J lost 1 base, and 4 bases lay in between.

In its sample, this clone was seen a few times. The rearrangement links TRBV10-3 to TRBJ2-3, with 8 positions matching TRBD2. The CDR3 consists of 17 residues. Per germline, CDR1 ENHRY and CDR2 SYGVKD. J lost 4 bases, V lost 0 bases, and 9 bases had no gene match. The CDR3 sequence: CAISESRAGAASDTQYF. The CDR3 coding sequence is TGTGCCATCAGTGAGTCGCGAGCGGGAGCCGCCTCAGATACGCAGTATTTT.

The chain combines TRBV15 with TRBJ1-3, with D possibly TRBD1 on 5 matching bases. The germline V gene encodes CDR1 LNHNV and CDR2 YYDKDF (reference sequence). CDR3 length equals 15 residues. Trimming took 0 bases from V and 2 from J, leaving 8 bases between them. CDR3 DNA: TGTGCCACCAGCAGAGACAGGGCCCCTGGAAACACCATATATTTT. This codes for CATSRDRAPGNTIYF.

The CDR3 DNA reads TGTGCCAGCAGCTTGTGGGGTTGGGGGCCCTACGAGCAGTACTTC. It specifies CASSLWGWGPYEQYF. This chain connects TRBV5-6 to TRBJ2-7; D is perhaps TRBD1 (6 bases). The CDR3 totals 15 residues. Trimming left V 1 base short and J 2 bases short, with 13 bases between. CDR1 SGHDT and CDR2 YYEEEE come from the germline V gene.

The chain has TRBV12-3 or TRBV12-4 and TRBJ2-7; possibly TRBD2 for D (5 bases). The CDR3 covers 13 residues. Between the trimmed V and J ends, which lost 1 base and 7 bases, there was a span of 11 bases. In DNA, the CDR3 is TGTGCCAGCAGTTTAGGACGCCCGGGGGAGCAGTACGTC. Its protein is CASSLGRPGEQYV.

The chain employs TRBV24-1 and TRBJ2-5; 9 nucleotides line up with TRBD1. The CDR3 runs to 15 residues. The ends lost 4 bases at V and 5 bases at J; junction bases unmatched: 7. Germline V lookup: CDR1 KGHDR, CDR2 SFDVKD. CDR3 sequence (DNA): TGTGCCACCAGTGACCCCGGGACAGGGCAGGAGACCCAGTACTTC. It yields the protein CATSDPGTGQETQYF.

This clone was found once. V is TRBV9 and J is TRBJ2-3; D may be TRBD2 (5 bases). Between the trimmed V and J ends, which lost 4 bases and 4 bases, there was a span of 16 bases. The germline V gene has CDR1 SGDLS and CDR2 YYNGEE. The CDR3 totals 15 residues. CDR3 residues: CASSNSALRADTQYF. The CDR3 region has the DNA TGTGCCAGCAGCAATTCGGCTCTGAGGGCAGATACGCAGTATTTT.

The V gene is TRBV4-3, the J gene TRBJ1-1, with 9 bases fitting TRBD1. The length of the CDR3 is 15 residues. With 3 bases clipped from V and 6 bases from J, the junction kept 8 bases outside the gene matches. Per the germline V gene, CDR1 is LGHNA and CDR2 is YSLEER. CDR3 nucleotides: TGCGCCAGCAGCCATCCGACAGGGGGTAGGGCTGAAGCTTTCTTT. As protein: CASSHPTGGRAEAFF.

This clone has only one observation. The gene calls are TRBV18 and TRBJ1-1; D remains unclear. The CDR3 is 13 residues long. Germline CDR1 KGHSH, CDR2 LQKENI. Between the trimmed V and J ends, which lost 3 bases and 8 bases, there was a span of 13 bases. Here the CDR3 DNA reads TGTGCCAGCTCACCCTATGGCGGTGCCGAAGCTTTCTTT. Translating gives CASSPYGGAEAFF. Variable domain in full (rest from reference TRBV18 and TRBJ1-1): NAGVMQNPRHLVRRRGQEARLRCSPMKGHSHVYWYRQLPEEGLKFMVYLQKENIIDESGMPKERFSAEFPKEGPSILRIQQVVRGDSAAYFCASSPYGGAEAFFGQGTRLTVV.

The rearrangement uses TRBV24-1 and TRBJ2-5, with TRBD2 as a possible D gene (6 bases). Germline values: CDR1 KGHDR, CDR2 SFDVKD. This CDR3 contains 13 residues. V lost 5 bases and J lost 5, with 11 bases in between. CDR3 residues: CATSATRQETQYF. For the CDR3, the DNA is TGTGCCACCAGTGCGACTAGGCAGGAGACCCAGTACTTC.

The V call is TRBV6-1, the J call TRBJ2-1; weak D call: TRBD1 (5 bases). Germline values: CDR1 MNHNS, CDR2 SASEGT. Trimming pared 1 base from V and 6 bases from J, leaving 10 bases between. The CDR3 consists of 14 residues. CDR3 DNA sequence: TGTGCCAGCAGTGAAGAGGTAGGGGCCAATGAGCAGTTCTTC. Protein sequence: CASSEEVGANEQFF.

J is TRBJ1-4 and V is TRBV18; tentatively, D is TRBD1 (6 bases). The germline V gene encodes CDR1 KGHSH and CDR2 LQKENI. Trimming cost V 1 base and J 2 bases, with 17 bases left between them. The CDR3 contains 18 residues. The CDR3 DNA sequence: TGTGCCAGCTCACCACTTCAACAGGGCCAAGGGACTAATGAAAAACTGTTTTTT. Protein product: CASSPLQQGQGTNEKLFF.

The rearrangement joins TRBV2 to TRBJ1-1; no reliable D call. The germline gives CDR1 SNHLY, CDR2 FYNNEI. The ends were cut back, 6 bases at V and 1 base at J, with 15 bases in the middle. The CDR3 runs 15 residues. For the CDR3, the DNA is TGTGCCAGCAGCGCCCAACCGGGGTCGAACACTGAAGCTTTCTTT. Translating it yields CASSAQPGSNTEAFF.